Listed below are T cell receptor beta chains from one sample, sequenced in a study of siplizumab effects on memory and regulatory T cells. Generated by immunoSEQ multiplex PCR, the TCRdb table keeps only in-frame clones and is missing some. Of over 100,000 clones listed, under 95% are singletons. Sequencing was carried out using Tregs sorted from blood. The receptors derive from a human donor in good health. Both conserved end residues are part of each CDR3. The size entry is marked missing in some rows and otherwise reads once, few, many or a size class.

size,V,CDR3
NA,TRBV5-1,CASSTRDREVGQYF
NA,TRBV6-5,CASSAQADYEQYF
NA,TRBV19,CASSPRGHGYTF
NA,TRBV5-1,CASRRGGTEAFF
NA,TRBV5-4,CASSLQTGGWDEQFF
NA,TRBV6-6,CASSYPGTGGINIQYF
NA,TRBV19,CARLAGGANVLTF
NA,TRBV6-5,CASSYSAGHSYEQYF
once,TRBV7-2,CASANRAGVFGELFF
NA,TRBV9,CASSVSPHSPYEQYF